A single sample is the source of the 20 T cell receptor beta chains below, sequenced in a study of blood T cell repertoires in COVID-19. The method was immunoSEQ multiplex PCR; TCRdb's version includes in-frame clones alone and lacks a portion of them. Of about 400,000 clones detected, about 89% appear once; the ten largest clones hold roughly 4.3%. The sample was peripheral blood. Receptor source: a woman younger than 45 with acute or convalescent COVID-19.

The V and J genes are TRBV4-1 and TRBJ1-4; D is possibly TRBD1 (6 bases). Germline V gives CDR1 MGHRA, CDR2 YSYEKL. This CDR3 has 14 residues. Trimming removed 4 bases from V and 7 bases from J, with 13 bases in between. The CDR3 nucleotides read TGCGCCAGCAGCCCCCGGGACATTGGTGAAAAACTGTTTTTT. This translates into CASSPRDIGEKLFF.

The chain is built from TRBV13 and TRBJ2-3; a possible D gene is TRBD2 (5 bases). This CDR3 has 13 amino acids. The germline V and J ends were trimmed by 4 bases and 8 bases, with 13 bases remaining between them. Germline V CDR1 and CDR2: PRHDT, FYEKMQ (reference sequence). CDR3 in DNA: TGTGCCAGCAGCTACGGACGGGCGGGTACGCAGTATTTT. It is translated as CASSYGRAGTQYF.

CDR3 in amino acids: CASSLVGQGRGGEFF. The CDR3 DNA reads TGTGCCAGCAGCTTAGTGGGACAAGGGAGGGGTGGCGAGTTCTTC. The chain is built from TRBV7-2 and TRBJ2-1; D is possibly TRBD2 (7 bases). Germline V lookup: CDR1 SGHTA, CDR2 FQGNSA. CDR3 size: 15 residues. Trimming left V 1 base short and J 14 bases short, with 21 bases between.

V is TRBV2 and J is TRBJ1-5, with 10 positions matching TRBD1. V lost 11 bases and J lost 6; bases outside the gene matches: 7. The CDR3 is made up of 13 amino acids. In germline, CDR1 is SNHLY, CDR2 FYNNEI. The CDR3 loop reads CAGGQGVSQPQHF. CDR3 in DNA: TGTGCCGGTGGACAGGGGGTTAGTCAGCCCCAGCATTTT.

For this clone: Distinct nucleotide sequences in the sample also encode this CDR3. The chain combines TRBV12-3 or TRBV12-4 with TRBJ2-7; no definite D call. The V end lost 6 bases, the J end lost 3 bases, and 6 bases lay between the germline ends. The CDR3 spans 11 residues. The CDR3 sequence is CASSRFYEQYF. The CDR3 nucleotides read TGTGCCAGCAGCAGGTTCTACGAGCAGTACTTC.

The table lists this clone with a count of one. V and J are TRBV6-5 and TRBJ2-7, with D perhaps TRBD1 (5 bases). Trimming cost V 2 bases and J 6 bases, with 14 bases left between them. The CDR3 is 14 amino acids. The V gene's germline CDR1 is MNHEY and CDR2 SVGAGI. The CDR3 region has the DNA TGTGCCAGCAGTTACGGGGCTCGTAACAGCGAGCAGTACTTC. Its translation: CASSYGARNSEQYF.

In nucleotides, the CDR3 is TGTGCCAGCAGCTTAGCAGGGGCTGATAATTCACCCCTCCACTTT. Its translation is CASSLAGADNSPLHF. The chain is built from TRBV7-2 and TRBJ1-6; D perhaps matches TRBD1 (5 bases). The CDR3 has 15 amino acids. V was cut by 0 bases and J by 5 bases, with 8 bases left in between. Germline values: CDR1 SGHTA, CDR2 FQGNSA.

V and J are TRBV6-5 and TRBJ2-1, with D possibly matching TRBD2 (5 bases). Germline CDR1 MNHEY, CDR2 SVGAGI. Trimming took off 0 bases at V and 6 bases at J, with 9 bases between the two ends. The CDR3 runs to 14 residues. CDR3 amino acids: CASSYSRLFNEQFF. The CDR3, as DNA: TGTGCCAGCAGTTACTCGAGACTATTCAATGAGCAGTTCTTC.

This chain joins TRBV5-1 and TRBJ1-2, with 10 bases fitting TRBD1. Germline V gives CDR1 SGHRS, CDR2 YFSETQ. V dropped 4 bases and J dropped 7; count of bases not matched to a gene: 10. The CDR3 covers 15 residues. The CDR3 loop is CASSLGGTGDGGYTF. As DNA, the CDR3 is TGCGCCAGCAGCCTGGGGGGGACAGGGGATGGTGGCTACACCTTC.

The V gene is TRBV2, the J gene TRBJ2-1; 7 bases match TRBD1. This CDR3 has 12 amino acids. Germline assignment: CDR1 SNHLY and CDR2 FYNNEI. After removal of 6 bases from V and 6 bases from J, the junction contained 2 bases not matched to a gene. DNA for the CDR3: TGTGCCAGCAGGGGGGACAGCAATGAGCAGTTCTTC. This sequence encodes CASRGDSNEQFF.

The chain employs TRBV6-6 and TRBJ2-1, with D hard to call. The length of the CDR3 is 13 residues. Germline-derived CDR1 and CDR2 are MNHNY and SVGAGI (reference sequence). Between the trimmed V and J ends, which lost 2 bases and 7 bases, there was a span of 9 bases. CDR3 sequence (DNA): TGTGCCAGCAGTTACACATTAATAAATGAGCAGTTCTTC. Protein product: CASSYTLINEQFF.

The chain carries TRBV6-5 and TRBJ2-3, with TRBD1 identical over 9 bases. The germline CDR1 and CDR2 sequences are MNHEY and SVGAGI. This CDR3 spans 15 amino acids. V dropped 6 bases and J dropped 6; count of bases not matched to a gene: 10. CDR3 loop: CASSPGTGSMDTQYF. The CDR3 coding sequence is TGTGCCAGCAGCCCGGGGACAGGGAGTATGGATACGCAGTATTTT.

The CDR3 DNA reads TGTGCCAGCAGCTTCGAAACAGGGGCCCACACAGATACGCAGTATTTT. It translates to CASSFETGAHTDTQYF. This rearrangement joins TRBV7-9 to TRBJ2-3, with 7 bases identical to TRBD1. Trimming at V came to 3 bases and at J to 2 bases, leaving 8 bases not matched to a gene. The CDR3 length is 16 residues. Germline CDR1 reads SEHNR; CDR2 reads FQNEAQ (reference sequence).

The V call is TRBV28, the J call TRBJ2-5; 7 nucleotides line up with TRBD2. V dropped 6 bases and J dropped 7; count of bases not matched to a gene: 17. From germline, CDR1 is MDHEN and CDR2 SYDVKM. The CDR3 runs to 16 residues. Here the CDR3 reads CASRNSPSGARGTQYF. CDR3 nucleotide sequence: TGTGCCAGCAGGAATTCCCCCAGCGGGGCACGCGGGACCCAGTACTTC.

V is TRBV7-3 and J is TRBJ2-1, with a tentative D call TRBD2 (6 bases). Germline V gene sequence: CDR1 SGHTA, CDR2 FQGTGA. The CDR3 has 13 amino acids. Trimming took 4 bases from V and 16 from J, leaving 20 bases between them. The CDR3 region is CASSSGDGPRLFF. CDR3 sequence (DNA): TGTGCCAGCAGCTCGGGGGATGGCCCCCGGCTCTTCTTC.

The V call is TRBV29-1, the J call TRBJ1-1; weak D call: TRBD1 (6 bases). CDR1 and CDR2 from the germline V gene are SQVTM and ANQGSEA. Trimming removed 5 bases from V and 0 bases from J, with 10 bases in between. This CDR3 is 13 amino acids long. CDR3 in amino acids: CSVYREMNTEAFF. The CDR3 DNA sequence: TGCAGCGTTTACAGGGAGATGAACACTGAAGCTTTCTTT.

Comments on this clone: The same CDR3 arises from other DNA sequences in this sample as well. CDR3 sequence reads: CASSILDRDNQPQHF. The DNA for the CDR3 is TGTGCCAGTAGTATTTTGGACAGGGATAATCAGCCCCAGCATTTT. The J gene is TRBJ1-5, the V gene TRBV19; TRBD1 agrees at 8 bases. There are 15 residues in the CDR3. Germline trimming cut 3 bases from V and 4 bases from J; bases unmatched to any gene: 5. Germline-derived CDR1 and CDR2 are LNHDA and SQIVND (reference sequence). The full variable domain, its missing parts supplied by reference TRBV19 and TRBJ1-5, is DGGITQSPKYLFRKEGQNVTLSCEQNLNHDAMYWYRQDPGQGLRLIYYSQIVNDFQKGDIAEGYSVSREKKESFPLTVTSAQKNPTAFYLCASSILDRDNQPQHFGDGTRLSIL.

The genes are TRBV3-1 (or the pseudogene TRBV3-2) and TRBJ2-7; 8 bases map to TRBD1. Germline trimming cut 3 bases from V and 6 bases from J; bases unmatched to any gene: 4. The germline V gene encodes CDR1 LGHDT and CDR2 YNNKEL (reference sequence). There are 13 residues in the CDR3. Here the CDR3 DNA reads TGTGCCAGCAGCCATGGACAGGGCTCCGAGCAGTACTTC. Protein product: CASSHGQGSEQYF.

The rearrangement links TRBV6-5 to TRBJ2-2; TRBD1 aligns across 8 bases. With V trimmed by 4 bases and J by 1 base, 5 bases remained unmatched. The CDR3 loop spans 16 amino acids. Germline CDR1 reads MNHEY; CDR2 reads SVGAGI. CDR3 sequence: CASSFQGAGNTGELFF. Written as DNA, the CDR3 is TGTGCCAGCAGTTTCCAGGGGGCGGGGAACACCGGGGAGCTGTTTTTT.

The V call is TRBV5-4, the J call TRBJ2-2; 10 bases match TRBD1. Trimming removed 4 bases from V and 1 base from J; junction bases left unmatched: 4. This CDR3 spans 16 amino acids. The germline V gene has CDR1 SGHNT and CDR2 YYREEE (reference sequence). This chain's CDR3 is CASSRGTGVNTGELFF. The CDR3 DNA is TGTGCCAGCAGCCGAGGGACAGGGGTGAACACCGGGGAGCTGTTTTTT.